The text below deals with one T cell receptor beta chain. Antigen: not known. The CDR3 sequence is 14 residues long. Germline-derived CDR1 and CDR2 are MGHRA and YSYEKL. The ends were cut back, 0 bases at V and 10 bases at J, with 13 bases in the middle. The protocol was immunoSEQ multiplex PCR, while the TCRdb copy is restricted to in-frame clones and leaves out a portion. The table lists tens of thousands of clones, nearly 95% of them singletons. The data stem from a study of human thymus T cells. Corrective surgery for congenital heart defects was being performed on the healthy Finnish infants who were the donors. Whole-study findings and limits: Usage of V and J genes appeared biased in thymic and blood repertoires.

Sequencing was done on a sample of blood. The sequence derives from a boy under two years old with a congenital heart defect but otherwise immunologically healthy. V and J are TRBV4-1 and TRBJ2-1; maybe TRBD1 (6 bases). This chain's CDR3 is CASSQEIRGVEQFF. The CDR3 coding sequence is TGCGCCAGCAGCCAAGAGATCAGGGGAGTAGAGCAGTTCTTC.